Below, 19 T cell receptor beta chains from the same sample are listed, as sequenced in a study of vaccination and CD4 T cells after COVID-19. Sequenced with the Oncomine TCR Beta short-read assay was DNA taken from cultured CD4+ T cells. TCRdb recomputed calls from the PCR reads with MiXCR, one row per CDR3 protein. The data hold about 20,000 distinct CDR3 sequences, with around 48% observed a single time. Described treatment: approximately 9-day PBMC culture with coronavirus spike peptide pools or control peptides (ViraFEST assay). These receptors' antigens are unknown. This sample comprised CD4+ T cells from blood, cultured in vitro, obtained before SARS-CoV-2 vaccination. The receptor source for this set is a human donor who had recovered from COVID-19.

This chain links TRBV6-2 or TRBV6-3 with TRBJ1-1; D possibly corresponds to TRBD1 (5 bases). The CDR3 covers 16 residues. V was clipped by 9 bases and J by 2 bases, with 22 bases between them. From germline, CDR1 is MNHEY and CDR2 SVGEGT. CDR3 nucleotides: TGTGCCAGATTACTCCCCGCAGGGCAGAACAACACTGAAGCTTTCTTT. Translation: CARLLPAGQNNTEAFF.

V gene TRBV4-2 combines with J gene TRBJ1-2, with 10 bases that match TRBD1. Germline V gives CDR1 LGHNA, CDR2 YNFKEQ. This CDR3 region has 16 residues. V gave up 4 bases and J gave up 4 bases; unmatched junction bases: 9. The CDR3 DNA sequence: TGTGCCAGCAGCCTCGGGACAGGGGTACGATTCTATGGCTACACCTTC. Translation: CASSLGTGVRFYGYTF.

The V and J genes are TRBV20-1 and TRBJ2-2; 9 bases fit TRBD2. The V gene end was trimmed by 6 bases and the J gene end by 1 base; junction bases not matched to a gene: 3. The CDR3 runs 14 residues. Germline CDR1 reads DFQATT; CDR2 reads SNEGSKA (reference sequence). The CDR3 is CSASSGMNTGELFF. The CDR3 bases are TGCAGTGCGTCTAGCGGGATGAACACCGGGGAGCTGTTTTTT.

In this sample, this clonotype turned up a few times. In DNA form, the CDR3 reads TGTGCCAGCAGTGGAGACAGTTCCTACGAGCAGTACTTC. It specifies CASSGDSSYEQYF. This chain joins TRBV6-1 and TRBJ2-7; maybe TRBD1 (5 bases). Germline V gene lookup returns CDR1 MNHNS and CDR2 SASEGT. Trimming cost V 4 bases and J 1 base, with 8 bases left between them. CDR3 length: 13 amino acids.

The chain recombines TRBV7-8 with TRBJ1-2; the D is unclear. CDR1 SGHVS and CDR2 FQNEAQ come from the germline V gene. Trimming removed 0 bases at V and 5 bases at J, with 7 bases between. The length of the CDR3 is 13 residues. The chain's CDR3 is CASSLARTYGYTF. In DNA, the CDR3 is TGTGCCAGCAGCTTAGCCAGGACTTATGGCTACACCTTC.

This clonotype was seen only a few times. This sequence joins TRBV20-1 and TRBJ1-2; 8 bases agree with TRBD1. The CDR3 runs to 14 residues. V lost 6 bases and J lost 0; bases outside the gene matches: 6. Per germline, CDR1 DFQATT and CDR2 SNEGSKA (reference sequence). The CDR3 here is CSARRTGTNYGYTF. DNA of the CDR3: TGCAGTGCGAGAAGGACAGGGACTAACTATGGCTACACCTTC.

This clonotype was recorded only once. The CDR3 region is CRDASGGHANTGELFF. CDR3 nucleotides: TGCAGAGACGCTAGCGGGGGCCACGCGAACACCGGGGAGCTGTTTTTT. The chain carries TRBV20-1 and TRBJ2-2, with TRBD2 identical over 10 bases. The CDR3 runs to 16 residues. From germline, CDR1 is DFQATT and CDR2 SNEGSKA (reference sequence).

The chain combines TRBV6-5 with TRBJ2-7; 9 bases align to TRBD2. This CDR3 has 15 amino acids. The J segment lost 3 bases and the V segment lost 0 bases, leaving 3 bases of the junction unmatched. Germline-derived CDR1 and CDR2 are MNHEY and SVGAGI. The CDR3 loop reads CASSYSPAGGYEQYF. As DNA, the CDR3 is TGTGCCAGCAGTTACTCGCCAGCGGGGGGCTACGAGCAGTACTTC.

The rearrangement links TRBV20-1 to TRBJ1-2, with 7 bases matching TRBD1. J lost 5 bases, V lost 6 bases, and 9 bases had no gene match. Germline values: CDR1 DFQATT, CDR2 SNEGSKA (reference sequence). The CDR3 loop spans 13 amino acids. The CDR3 loop is CSAITGAGYGYTF. CDR3 nucleotide sequence: TGCAGTGCCATAACAGGGGCAGGGTATGGCTACACCTTC.

The V gene is TRBV6-2 or TRBV6-3, the J gene TRBJ1-6; 7 bases agree with TRBD1. V trimming: 5 bases; J trimming: 13 bases; junction bases outside the gene matches: 11. This CDR3 has 14 amino acids. Germline-derived CDR1 and CDR2 are MNHEY and SVGEGT. Written as DNA, the CDR3 is TGTGCCAGCAGTCCCTGGACGGAGGACAGGCCCCTCCACTTT. Encoded protein: CASSPWTEDRPLHF.

V gene TRBV6-1 combines with J gene TRBJ1-6; D might be TRBD1 (5 bases). The CDR3 has 13 amino acids. Germline V gives CDR1 MNHNS, CDR2 SASEGT. Trimming shortened V by 10 bases and J by 10 bases, and 17 bases separated the two germline ends. CDR3: CATGPLGDSPLHF. The CDR3, as DNA: TGTGCCACCGGACCTCTTGGGGACTCACCCCTCCACTTT.

The rearrangement links TRBV19 to TRBJ1-1, with TRBD1 matching 10 bases. Germline V gene lookup returns CDR1 LNHDA and CDR2 SQIVND (reference sequence). This CDR3 is 14 amino acids long. V shed 4 bases, J shed 4 bases, and the junction held 3 bases outside the gene matches. Written as DNA, the CDR3 is TGTGCCAGTAGTAGGACAGGGGGTCTCACTGAAGCTTTCTTT. This encodes CASSRTGGLTEAFF. The full variable domain, rest sourced from reference TRBV19 and TRBJ1-1, is DGGITQSPKYLFRKEGQNVTLSCEQNLNHDAMYWYRQDPGQGLRLIYYSQIVNDFQKGDIAEGYSVSREKKESFPLTVTSAQKNPTAFYLCASSRTGGLTEAFFGQGTRLTVV.

The rearrangement links TRBV20-1 to TRBJ2-5, with 10 bases identical to TRBD2. V was clipped by 2 bases and J by 2 bases; unmatched bases: 5. Per the germline V gene, CDR1 is DFQATT and CDR2 is SNEGSKA (reference sequence). The CDR3 loop spans 15 amino acids. CDR3 region: CSARSPAGGQETQYF. The CDR3 DNA reads TGCAGTGCTAGAAGCCCAGCGGGGGGGCAAGAGACCCAGTACTTC.

The chain uses TRBV6-1 and TRBJ1-6; D is undetermined. CDR3 size: 15 residues. With 10 bases removed from V and 7 bases from J, the gap between germline ends came to 20 bases. Germline loops: CDR1 MNHNS, CDR2 SASEGT. DNA of the CDR3: TGTGCCACCCAGAGAAGCTGGATGCCAAATTCACCCCTCCACTTT. This translates into CATQRSWMPNSPLHF.

J is TRBJ1-2 and V is TRBV19; D not resolved. The CDR3 spans 13 residues. The germline gives CDR1 LNHDA, CDR2 SQIVND (reference sequence). The V end lost 5 bases, the J end lost 5 bases, and 12 bases lay between the germline ends. The CDR3 protein is CASSPPPLYGYTF. Here the CDR3 DNA reads TGTGCCAGTAGTCCTCCTCCCCTGTATGGCTACACCTTC.

Of note for this clonotype: Relative to the germline gene, one junction end is altered; a read error may explain this. The chain links TRBV7-9 to TRBJ2-1, with 11 bases identical to TRBD2. The length of the CDR3 is 15 residues. Germline V lookup: CDR1 SEHNR, CDR2 FQNEAQ (reference sequence). The CDR3 bases are TGCGCCAGCAGCTTACTAGCGGGGGATGGGGATGAGCAGTTCTTC. Protein product: CASSLLAGDGDEQFF.

A few counts support this clonotype. The rearrangement links TRBV19 to TRBJ1-2; no clear D gene. The CDR3 sequence is 14 residues long. Trimming pared 8 bases from V and 3 bases from J, leaving 16 bases between. CDR1 LNHDA and CDR2 SQIVND come from the germline V gene (reference sequence). The CDR3 sequence: CASGPSPTHYGYTF. CDR3 DNA: TGTGCCAGTGGCCCCTCGCCGACTCACTATGGCTACACCTTC.

The DNA for the CDR3 is TGTGCCAGCAAACGGGGAAGCACAGATACGCAGTATTTT. Its protein product is CASKRGSTDTQYF. The chain links TRBV27 to TRBJ2-3, with D perhaps TRBD2 (5 bases). Trimming shortened V by 7 bases and J by 0 bases, and 8 bases separated the two germline ends. This CDR3 is built from 13 residues. CDR1 is MNHEY and CDR2 is SMNVEV in the germline V gene (reference sequence).

The chain carries TRBV5-4 and TRBJ2-5; 11 bases line up with TRBD2. Germline V gene data show CDR1 as SGHNT and CDR2 as YYREEE (reference sequence). The CDR3 is 20 residues long. J lost 4 bases, V lost 4 bases, and 21 bases had no gene match. The CDR3 loop is CASSRKLAGVSLSLVETQYF. CDR3 DNA sequence: TGTGCCAGCAGCAGGAAACTAGCGGGAGTATCGCTGTCGTTGGTAGAGACCCAGTACTTC.